One sample yielded the 31 T cell receptor beta chains listed below, sequenced in a study of shared clonotypes between healthy human individuals. Sequencing used immunoSEQ multiplex PCR; TCRdb keeps in-frame clones, though not all of them. The sample lists about 120,000 clones; about 62% were seen once. The sample consisted of memory CD8+ T cells sorted from blood. Subset reported: CD45RO+ cells pooled with CCR7-negative TemRA cells. Receptor source: a woman in her 30s in good health.

This clone was counted only a few times. The rearrangement links TRBV6-6 to TRBJ2-1, with 7 nucleotides matching TRBD2. This CDR3 has 14 residues. Germline CDR1 reads MNHNY; CDR2 reads SVGAGI (reference sequence). The V and J ends lost 5 bases and 10 bases, in that order; junction bases with no gene match: 11. CDR3 in amino acids: CASSEGHEREEQFF. The CDR3 coding sequence is TGTGCCAGCAGTGAGGGGCACGAGCGGGAAGAGCAGTTCTTC.

Remarks on this clone: A single base is all that separates this from a far larger clone, so a read error is likely. This sequence joins TRBV6-1 and TRBJ1-5; 7 nucleotides agree with TRBD1. Germline CDR1 MNHNS, CDR2 SASEGT. The CDR3 consists of 16 residues. V lost 0 bases, J lost 3 bases, and 5 bases stayed unmatched. CDR3 DNA sequence: TGTGCCAGCAGTGAAGCCCCCGGACAGGACAATCAGCCCCAGCATTTT. Translating it yields CASSEAPGQDNQPQHF.

This rearrangement joins TRBV27 to TRBJ2-7; D is undetermined. This CDR3 has 14 amino acids. Per germline, CDR1 MNHEY and CDR2 SMNVEV (reference sequence). Trimming took off 2 bases at V and 2 bases at J, with 10 bases between the two ends. CDR3 DNA sequence: TGTGCCAGCAGTTTAAGGGCTCCCGCCTACGAGCAGTACTTC. The encoded protein is CASSLRAPAYEQYF.

This clone was recorded many times. The chain employs TRBV7-6 and TRBJ2-1, with D perhaps being TRBD1 or TRBD2 (5 bases each). Per the germline V gene, CDR1 is SGHVS and CDR2 is FNYEAQ. The CDR3 loop spans 14 amino acids. Trimming removed 7 bases from V and 2 bases from J, with 12 bases in between. The CDR3 sequence is CASTIGETYNEQFF. The DNA of the CDR3 is TGTGCCAGCACTATAGGGGAGACCTACAATGAGCAGTTCTTC.

This clone was seen more than once but under ten times. The V call is TRBV25-1, the J call TRBJ2-5; D might be TRBD2 (5 bases). V lost 7 bases and J 1 base, leaving 19 bases between the germline ends. This CDR3 contains 16 residues. In germline, CDR1 is MGHDK, CDR2 SYGVNS. CDR3 sequence reads: CASTGTRHQLQETQYF. In nucleotides, the CDR3 is TGTGCCAGCACGGGAACCCGACACCAACTCCAAGAGACCCAGTACTTC.

The chain carries TRBV10-1 and TRBJ2-7; D ambiguous. Trimming shortened V by 0 bases and J by 5 bases, and 17 bases separated the two germline ends. Germline CDR1 reads WNHNN; CDR2 reads SYGVQD (reference sequence). The CDR3 is made up of 16 amino acids. The CDR3 loop reads CASSESQRKRHNEQYF. The CDR3 region has the DNA TGCGCCAGCAGTGAGTCCCAAAGGAAACGGCATAACGAGCAGTACTTC.

The chain is built from TRBV7-6 and TRBJ2-3; D remains ambiguous. Germline lookup yields CDR1 SGHVS and CDR2 FNYEAQ. Trimming shortened V by 1 base and J by 0 bases, and 2 bases separated the two germline ends. The CDR3 is made up of 13 amino acids. The CDR3 protein is CASSLDSTDTQYF. The CDR3 nucleotides are TGTGCCAGCAGCTTAGACAGCACAGATACGCAGTATTTT.

This chain connects TRBV28 to TRBJ1-1; D might be TRBD1 (6 bases). Germline V gives CDR1 MDHEN, CDR2 SYDVKM. The CDR3 spans 16 residues. V was shortened by 5 bases and J by 1 base, with 17 bases between the two germline ends. CDR3 nucleotides: TGTGCCAGCAGTCATGGACAGCCGGTCGGGAACACTGAAGCTTTCTTT. Translation gives CASSHGQPVGNTEAFF. Based on the CDR3 plus reference TRBV28 and TRBJ1-1, the full variable domain is DVKVTQSSRYLVKRTGEKVFLECVQDMDHENMFWYRQDPGLGLRLIYFSYDVKMKEKGDIPEGYSVSREKKERFSLILESASTNQTSMYLCASSHGQPVGNTEAFFGQGTRLTVV.

As to this clone: This is likely an artifact of a read error, given a far larger clone one base away. J is TRBJ2-7 and V is TRBV15; 12 positions match TRBD1. The CDR3 sequence is 16 residues long. Germline values: CDR1 LNHNV, CDR2 YYDKDF (reference sequence). CDR3 in amino acids: CTTSSAFGTGGHEQYF. The CDR3 nucleotides are TGTACCACCAGCAGCGCATTCGGGACAGGGGGCCACGAGCAGTACTTC.

This chain joins TRBV27 and TRBJ2-5; D is unclear. Germline assignment: CDR1 MNHEY and CDR2 SMNVEV (reference sequence). Trimming took off 5 bases at V and 5 bases at J, with 15 bases between the two ends. This CDR3 has 14 residues. The CDR3 sequence: CASSPLLEWETQYF. The CDR3 bases are TGTGCCAGCAGTCCCCTCCTGGAATGGGAGACCCAGTACTTC.

A few counts support this clone. This chain uses TRBV7-8 with TRBJ1-5, with D perhaps matching TRBD1 (5 bases). Germline-derived CDR1 and CDR2 are SGHVS and FQNEAQ. The CDR3 has 17 residues. V shed 1 base and J shed 2 bases, with 15 bases lying between them. In nucleotides, the CDR3 is TGTGCCAGCAGCTTAGATCTTACAGGTATGGGCAATCAGCCCCAGCATTTT. Encoded protein: CASSLDLTGMGNQPQHF.

CDR3 nucleotide sequence: TGTGCCAGCAGCCGAGGACAGGGGAGGACTAGGCAAGAGACCCAGTACTTC. Encoded protein: CASSRGQGRTRQETQYF. The V and J genes are TRBV28 and TRBJ2-5; TRBD1 agrees at 9 bases. V lost 6 bases to trimming and J lost 2 bases; unmatched junction nucleotides: 13. Germline CDR1 reads MDHEN; CDR2 reads SYDVKM. The CDR3 contains 17 residues.

This rearrangement joins TRBV18 to TRBJ2-2; 8 bases fit TRBD1. Trimming cost V 4 bases and J 2 bases; bases outside gene matches: 3. The CDR3 totals 15 residues. Germline CDR1 reads KGHSH; CDR2 reads LQKENI. DNA of the CDR3: TGTGCCAGCTCACGGACAGGGACTAACACCGGGGAGCTGTTTTTT. Protein: CASSRTGTNTGELFF.

The CDR3 here is CATSRGVGYGYTF. The DNA for the CDR3 is TGTGCCACCAGCAGAGGCGTGGGCTATGGCTACACCTTC. The genes are TRBV15 and TRBJ1-2; D gene uncertain. Germline CDR1 LNHNV, CDR2 YYDKDF (reference sequence). V shed 1 base and J shed 4 bases, with 7 bases lying between them. The CDR3 length is 13 residues.

This clone was picked up one time. This chain joins TRBV11-2 and TRBJ2-7; possibly TRBD2 for D (6 bases). This CDR3 region has 14 residues. Trimming removed 5 bases at V and 3 bases at J, with 14 bases between. Germline loops: CDR1 SGHAT, CDR2 FQNNGV. This CDR3 is CASSGGRMRYEQYF. The CDR3 DNA is TGTGCCAGCAGCGGGGGGAGAATGCGCTACGAGCAGTACTTC.

The chain combines TRBV7-8 with TRBJ1-5; 7 bases line up with TRBD1. The trim removed 1 base at V and 4 bases at J, leaving 7 bases unmatched. Germline V gene data show CDR1 as SGHVS and CDR2 as FQNEAQ. CDR3 length equals 16 residues. The CDR3 DNA reads as TGTGCCAGCAGCTTAGAATCGGTCAGGGGGAATCAGCCCCAGCATTTT. It yields the protein CASSLESVRGNQPQHF.

The table lists this clone with a few counts. This chain connects TRBV30 to TRBJ1-5, with D perhaps TRBD1 (5 bases). This CDR3 has 14 residues. V was clipped by 2 bases and J by 6 bases, with 14 bases between them. Per the germline V gene, CDR1 is GTSNPN and CDR2 is SVGIG (reference sequence). The CDR3: CAWSTGGEVQPQHF. The CDR3 DNA is TGTGCCTGGAGTACGGGGGGGGAGGTTCAGCCCCAGCATTTT.

This clone was counted a single time. The V call is TRBV27, the J call TRBJ2-1, with D possibly being TRBD1 (6 bases). Germline V gene data show CDR1 as MNHEY and CDR2 as SMNVEV (reference sequence). The CDR3 is 15 amino acids. Trimming stripped 5 bases from V and 0 bases from J, with 11 bases between. The CDR3 spells CASSPTGYSYNEQFF. In nucleotides, the CDR3 is TGTGCCAGCAGTCCGACAGGTTACTCCTACAATGAGCAGTTCTTC.

The chain joins TRBV11-2 to TRBJ2-7; no clear D gene. Germline V CDR1 and CDR2: SGHAT, FQNNGV. The V and J ends lost 0 bases and 0 bases respectively, with 9 bases between them. CDR3 length: 15 amino acids. The CDR3 sequence: CASSLDATASYEQYF. Written as DNA, the CDR3 is TGTGCCAGCAGCTTAGATGCGACCGCCTCCTACGAGCAGTACTTC.

This chain uses TRBV30 with TRBJ2-2; D possibly corresponds to TRBD1 (6 bases). From germline, CDR1 is GTSNPN and CDR2 SVGIG (reference sequence). V shed 7 bases and J shed 0 bases, with 12 bases lying between them. The CDR3 is 14 residues long. The CDR3 protein is CASTGTSNTGELFF. The CDR3 DNA is TGTGCCTCCACAGGGACATCGAACACCGGGGAGCTGTTTTTT.

The chain employs TRBV9 and TRBJ2-5; a possible D gene is TRBD2 (6 bases). CDR1 is SGDLS and CDR2 is YYNGEE in the germline V gene. Deletions cut 0 bases from V and 2 bases from J, with 14 bases between. The CDR3 runs to 16 residues. Here the CDR3 reads CASSVAGAGVQETQYF. CDR3 coding DNA: TGTGCCAGCAGCGTAGCGGGAGCGGGCGTTCAAGAGACCCAGTACTTC.

This clone was detected a few times. V is TRBV6-1 and J is TRBJ1-1; TRBD1 might be the D (6 bases). The ends were cut back, 1 base at V and 2 bases at J, with 8 bases in the middle. CDR1 and CDR2 from the germline V gene are MNHNS and SASEGT. The CDR3 length is 14 residues. For the CDR3, the DNA is TGTGCCAGCAGTGAAGGACAGGAAAACACTGAAGCTTTCTTT. This encodes CASSEGQENTEAFF.

V is TRBV19 and J is TRBJ2-7; TRBD1 matches 7 bases. The CDR3 is 15 amino acids. V lost 6 bases, J lost 5 bases, and 13 bases stayed unmatched. The germline V gene encodes CDR1 LNHDA and CDR2 SQIVND (reference sequence). The CDR3 sequence is CASSTLEGTAHEQYF. The DNA of the CDR3 is TGTGCCAGTAGCACGCTAGAAGGGACAGCACACGAGCAGTACTTC.

The J gene is TRBJ2-7, the V gene TRBV7-9; 7 nucleotides match TRBD1. CDR1 is SEHNR, CDR2 FQNEAQ, per germline (reference sequence). The CDR3 sequence is 13 residues long. Trimming cost V 1 base and J 3 bases; bases outside gene matches: 0. CDR3: CASSLDRGYEQYF. The CDR3 bases are TGTGCCAGCAGCTTAGACAGGGGCTACGAGCAGTACTTC.

V is TRBV10-2 and J is TRBJ2-5; tentative D call: TRBD2 (6 bases). V dropped 6 bases and J dropped 4 bases, with 18 bases sitting between them. Germline lookup yields CDR1 WSHSY and CDR2 SAAADI. This CDR3 contains 15 residues. CDR3 sequence (DNA): TGCGCCAGCAGATTAGAAGGGCTAGCGCGAGAGACCCAGTACTTC. It codes for CASRLEGLARETQYF.

This rearrangement joins TRBV6-1 to TRBJ2-7, with TRBD2 matching 10 bases. Germline loops: CDR1 MNHNS, CDR2 SASEGT. V was pared by 4 bases and J by 1 base, with 4 bases of the junction left unmatched. This CDR3 has 15 residues. CDR3 region: CASSGLAGGSYEQYF. The DNA of the CDR3 is TGTGCCAGCAGTGGGTTAGCGGGGGGTTCCTACGAGCAGTACTTC.

By sample fraction, this clone is medium-sized (0.01 to 0.1%). J is TRBJ1-5 and V is TRBV7-6; 7 bases agree with TRBD1. J lost 2 bases, V lost 4 bases, and 5 bases had no gene match. The CDR3 loop spans 15 amino acids. CDR1 and CDR2 from the germline V gene are SGHVS and FNYEAQ. The CDR3, as DNA: TGTGCCAGCAGCTCGACAGGGTCAGGCAATCAGCCCCAGCATTTT. Amino acid sequence: CASSSTGSGNQPQHF.

This clone was counted ten times or more. The chain is built from TRBV27 and TRBJ1-5, with unresolved D. The CDR3 runs 15 residues. Germline V CDR1 and CDR2: MNHEY, SMNVEV (reference sequence). V lost 0 bases and J 2 bases, leaving 8 bases between the germline ends. Here the CDR3 DNA reads TGTGCCAGCAGTTTATCGTCGAATCGCAATCAGCCCCAGCATTTT. It translates to CASSLSSNRNQPQHF.

This chain joins TRBV5-8 and TRBJ2-7; D might be TRBD2 (5 bases). The CDR3 runs to 18 residues. V was pared by 4 bases and J by 1 base, with 24 bases between. Germline lookup yields CDR1 SGHTS and CDR2 YDEGEE. CDR3 sequence reads: CASSQAGPEGTASYEQYF. As DNA, the CDR3 is TGTGCCAGCAGCCAAGCCGGACCCGAGGGAACAGCTTCCTACGAGCAGTACTTC. Full variable domain (missing parts from reference TRBV5-8 and TRBJ2-7): EAGVTQSPTHLIKTRGQQATLRCSPISGHTSVYWYQQALGLGLQFLLWYDEGEERNRGNFPPRFSGRQFPNYSSELNVNALELEDSALYLCASSQAGPEGTASYEQYFGPGTRLTVT.

This sequence joins TRBV15 and TRBJ2-7; D unclear. This CDR3 region has 16 residues. V shed 0 bases and J shed 1 base, with 13 bases lying between them. Germline V CDR1 and CDR2: LNHNV, YYDKDF (reference sequence). The CDR3 is CATSRDLTPGSYEQYF. The DNA of the CDR3 is TGTGCCACCAGCAGAGATCTTACCCCAGGTTCCTACGAGCAGTACTTC.

The chain carries TRBV27 and TRBJ1-1; TRBD1 agrees at 7 bases. Germline CDR1 MNHEY, CDR2 SMNVEV (reference sequence). V lost 6 bases and J lost 4; bases outside the gene matches: 11. The CDR3 is 15 amino acids. The CDR3 nucleotides are TGTGCCAGCAGAGAGACCCCGACAGGGAGCACTGAAGCTTTCTTT. It is translated as CASRETPTGSTEAFF.